This T cell receptor (beta chain) was identified during a study of tumor-infiltrating lymphocytes in localized non-small cell lung cancer. The V gene's germline CDR1 is ENHRY and CDR2 SYGVKD. CDR3 length: 14 residues. With 4 bases removed from V and 1 base from J, the gap between germline ends came to 10 bases. Details on this clone: Antigen specificity is unknown.

Assay: immunoSEQ multiplex PCR; the TCRdb copy retains only in-frame clones and omits some. This sample has 11,000 to 15,000 clones, with roughly 80% found just once. Points from the study as a whole: IM1 and IM2 tumors showed no difference in T-cell fraction. Each assay used a separate piece of the same tissue.

This TCR was recovered from a human donor with non-small cell lung cancer. Sequencing was carried out using lung tumor tissue. The V and J genes are TRBV10-3 and TRBJ1-1; the D gene is possibly TRBD1 (6 bases). This chain's CDR3 is CAISGTGQNTEAFF. CDR3 sequence (DNA): TGTGCCATCAGTGGTACGGGACAGAACACTGAAGCTTTCTTT.